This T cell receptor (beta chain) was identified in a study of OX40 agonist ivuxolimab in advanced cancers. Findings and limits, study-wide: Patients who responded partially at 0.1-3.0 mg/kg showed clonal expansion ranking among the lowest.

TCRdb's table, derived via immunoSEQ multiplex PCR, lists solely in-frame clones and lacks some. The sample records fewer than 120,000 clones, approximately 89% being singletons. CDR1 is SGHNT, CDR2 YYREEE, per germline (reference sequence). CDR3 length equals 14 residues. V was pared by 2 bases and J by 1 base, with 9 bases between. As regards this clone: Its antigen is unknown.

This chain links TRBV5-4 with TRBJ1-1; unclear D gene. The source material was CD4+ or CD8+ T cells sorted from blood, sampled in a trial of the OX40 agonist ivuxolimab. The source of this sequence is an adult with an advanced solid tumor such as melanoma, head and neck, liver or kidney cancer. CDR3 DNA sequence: TGTGCCAGCAGCTTTAGTGGACCGAACACTGAAGCTTTCTTT. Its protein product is CASSFSGPNTEAFF.